The source of this T cell receptor (beta chain) is a study of molecular identifiers for immune sequencing clone quantification. The CDR3 has 17 residues. Germline V lookup: CDR1 SGDLS, CDR2 YYNGEE. Germline trimming cut 4 bases from V and 6 bases from J; bases unmatched to any gene: 17. TCRdb re-analysed the PCR reads in MiXCR, keeping a single row per CDR3 protein. The table has 490,000 or so distinct CDR3 sequences, about a fifth seen once. Naive CD8 T cells, phenotype CD8+CD4-CCR7+CD45RA+, were sorted. The sequenced material came from naive CD8+ T cells from blood, with Jurkat cell RNA spiked in. Subset described: FACS-sorted CD8+CD4-CCR7+CD45RA+ naive T cells. The chain employs TRBV9 and TRBJ1-2; 8 bases agree with TRBD1. The receptor comes from a human donor in good health. Some libraries in this study had Jurkat cell RNA spiked in. The CDR3 spells CASSPDHRTGLFNGYTF. The DNA for the CDR3 is TGTGCCAGCAGCCCAGACCACCGGACAGGGCTTTTTAATGGCTACACCTTC.